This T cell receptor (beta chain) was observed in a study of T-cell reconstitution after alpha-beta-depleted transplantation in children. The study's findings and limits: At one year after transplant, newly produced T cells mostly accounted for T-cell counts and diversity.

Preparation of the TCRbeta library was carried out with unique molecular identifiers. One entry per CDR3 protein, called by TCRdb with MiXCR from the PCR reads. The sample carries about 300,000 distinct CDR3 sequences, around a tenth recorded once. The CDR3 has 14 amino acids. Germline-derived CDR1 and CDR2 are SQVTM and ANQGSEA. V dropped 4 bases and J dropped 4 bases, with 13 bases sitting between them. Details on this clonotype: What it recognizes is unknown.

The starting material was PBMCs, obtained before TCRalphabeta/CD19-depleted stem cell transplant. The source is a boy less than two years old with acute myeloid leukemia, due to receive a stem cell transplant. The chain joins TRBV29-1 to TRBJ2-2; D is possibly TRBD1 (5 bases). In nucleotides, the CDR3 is TGCAGCGTTGGGGTGTGGCAGGGCACCGGGGAGCTGTTTTTT. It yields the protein CSVGVWQGTGELFF.